This is a list of T cell receptor beta chains from one sample in a study of vaccination effects on CD4 cells after COVID-19. These receptors' antigens are unknown. The method was immunoSEQ multiplex PCR; TCRdb's version includes in-frame clones alone and lacks a portion of them. Of around 63,000 clones in the sample, 70% to 85% were seen once. The source material was CD4+ T cells from PBMCs cultured with HCoV-OC43 spike peptides, sampled before COVID-19 vaccination. These receptors all come from a human donor who received a COVID-19 vaccine. Each CDR3 is given with its conserved first and last residue. The D gene is left open where the match is weak. Expanded clones get a size class; other rows say once, few or many, or leave the size out.

V,J,length,D,size,CDR3,DNA
TRBV28,TRBJ1-1,12,NA,few,CASKRANTEAFF,TGTGCCAGCAAACGGGCGAACACTGAAGCTTTCTTT
TRBV7-2,TRBJ2-2,16,NA,NA,CASSLAGTPNTGELFF,TGTGCCAGCAGCCTCGCCGGGACACCGAACACCGGGGAGCTGTTTTTT
TRBV5-6,TRBJ2-1,14,NA,NA,CASSLVSTPGEQFF,TGTGCCAGCAGCTTGGTTTCGACCCCCGGGGAGCAGTTCTTC
TRBV24-1,TRBJ2-1,13,TRBD1,NA,CATSDPQGYEQFF,TGTGCCACCAGTGATCCACAGGGGTATGAGCAGTTCTTC
TRBV7-2,TRBJ2-1,15,TRBD2,NA,CASSVASGGFNEQFF,TGTGCCAGCAGCGTCGCTAGCGGGGGGTTCAATGAGCAGTTCTTC
TRBV5-5,TRBJ1-5,15,NA,NA,CASSQQVVGNQPQHF,TGTGCCAGCAGCCAACAGGTGGTAGGCAATCAGCCCCAGCATTTT
TRBV6-6,TRBJ2-3,14,NA,NA,CASTLLGSTDTQYF,TGTGCCAGCACCCTGCTGGGCAGCACAGATACGCAGTATTTT
TRBV30,TRBJ2-1,14,NA,NA,CASSGVSYYNEQFF,TGTGCCTCCTCGGGGGTGAGTTACTACAATGAGCAGTTCTTC
TRBV18,TRBJ1-2,14,TRBD1,NA,CASSTGTGGYGYTF,TGTGCCAGCTCGACCGGGACAGGGGGCTATGGCTACACCTTC
TRBV28,TRBJ1-2,13,TRBD1,NA,CAALQGAEYGYTF,TGTGCCGCCTTACAGGGGGCGGAGTATGGCTACACCTTC
TRBV10-3,TRBJ1-2,12,NA,once,CAIRADVDGYTF,TGTGCCATCAGAGCGGACGTCGATGGCTACACCTTC
TRBV10-1,TRBJ2-3,14,TRBD2,NA,CASSEFGGGDTQYF,TGCGCCAGCAGTGAGTTTGGGGGGGGAGATACGCAGTATTTT
TRBV10-1,TRBJ2-1,15,NA,few,CASSEDRLTYNEQFF,TGCGCCAGCAGTGAGGACAGATTAACCTACAATGAGCAGTTCTTC
TRBV12-5,TRBJ1-3,14,NA,NA,CASGLGPTWDTIYF,TGTGCTAGTGGTTTGGGGCCAACCTGGGACACCATATATTTT
TRBV6-6,TRBJ2-3,16,TRBD1,NA,CASSYYLDRDTDTQYF,TGTGCCAGCAGTTACTACTTGGACAGGGACACAGATACGCAGTATTTT
TRBV6-5,TRBJ2-3,11,NA,NA,CASRKDDTQYF,TGTGCCAGCAGGAAGGATGACACGCAGTATTTT
TRBV7-2,TRBJ2-3,14,NA,few,CASTVYSSTDTQYF,TGTGCCAGCACCGTTTACTCCAGCACAGATACGCAGTATTTT
TRBV4-3,TRBJ1-2,18,NA,NA,CASSRQDRLRAGNYGYTF,TGCGCCAGCAGCCGCCAAGATCGATTAAGGGCCGGGAACTATGGCTACACCTTC
TRBV5-6,TRBJ1-5,13,NA,NA,CASSLRGNQPQHF,TGTGCCAGCAGCTTGAGGGGGAATCAGCCCCAGCATTTT
TRBV5-1,TRBJ2-5,15,NA,once,CASSTRTDWRETQYF,TGCGCCAGCAGCACTCGGACGGACTGGCGGGAGACCCAGTACTTC
TRBV19,TRBJ2-1,13,NA,NA,CASSRGSYNEQFF,TGTGCCAGTAGTCGAGGGTCCTACAATGAGCAGTTCTTC
TRBV28,TRBJ2-2,15,TRBD1,once,CATGDRGGRTGELFF,TGTGCCACCGGCGACAGGGGAGGAAGGACCGGGGAGCTGTTTTTT
TRBV7-8,TRBJ1-1,15,NA,NA,CASSRFGTANTEAFF,TGTGCCAGCAGCCGATTCGGGACGGCGAACACTGAAGCTTTCTTT
TRBV5-1,TRBJ2-3,15,TRBD1,NA,CASSPGTGFTDTQYF,TGCGCCAGCAGCCCGGGGACAGGGTTTACAGATACGCAGTATTTT
TRBV6-2/TRBV6-3,TRBJ2-5,17,TRBD1,NA,CASSAYPIRGRWETQYF,TGTGCCAGCAGTGCATATCCCATCAGGGGGCGCTGGGAGACCCAGTACTTC
TRBV24-1,TRBJ2-5,13,NA,NA,CATGGGVPETQYF,TGTGCCACGGGAGGGGGGGTTCCAGAGACCCAGTACTTC
TRBV7-3,TRBJ1-1,13,NA,few,CASSIDRNTEAFF,TGTGCCAGCAGCATTGACAGGAACACTGAAGCTTTCTTT
TRBV5-5,TRBJ1-4,15,TRBD1,NA,CASSSWTGGREKLFF,TGTGCCAGCAGCAGCTGGACAGGGGGCCGGGAAAAACTGTTTTTT
TRBV29-1,TRBJ1-6,13,TRBD1,NA,CSVATGSNSPLHF,TGCAGCGTAGCGACAGGGTCCAATTCACCCCTCCACTTT
TRBV19,TRBJ1-4,14,NA,NA,CASKRQATNEKLFF,TGTGCCAGTAAGAGACAGGCAACTAATGAAAAACTGTTTTTT
TRBV5-1,TRBJ2-2,14,TRBD1,NA,CASRDTGGTGELFF,TGCGCCAGCAGGGACACAGGGGGCACCGGGGAGCTGTTTTTT
TRBV6-1,TRBJ1-2,14,NA,NA,CASSDHTGLYGYTF,TGTGCCAGCAGTGACCATACAGGGCTTTATGGCTACACCTTC
TRBV4-1,TRBJ1-6,15,NA,few,CASSRRVFNNSPLHF,TGCGCCAGCAGCCGCAGGGTTTTCAATAATTCACCCCTCCACTTT
TRBV5-1,TRBJ1-3,15,NA,few,CASSLVSDSGNTIYF,TGCGCCAGCAGCTTGGTATCGGACTCTGGAAACACCATATATTTT
TRBV9,TRBJ1-2,16,NA,few,CASSVASQGRGGGYTF,TGTGCCAGCAGCGTAGCTAGTCAGGGTAGAGGCGGTGGCTACACCTTC
TRBV7-3,TRBJ2-2,13,NA,NA,CASSLRSTGELFF,TGTGCCAGCAGCTTGAGGAGCACCGGGGAGCTGTTTTTT
TRBV5-1,TRBJ1-3,14,NA,NA,CASSFGFSGNTIYF,TGCGCCAGCAGCTTCGGTTTCTCTGGAAACACCATATATTTT